The next 30 T cell receptor beta chains were all read from a single sample in a study of blood T cell repertoires in COVID-19. Libraries were prepared by immunoSEQ multiplex PCR; TCRdb keeps only in-frame clonotypes and omits some of them. The table has about 200,000 clones, 90% seen once. The sample comprised peripheral blood. The origin of the receptors is a man aged 50 to 59 with acute or convalescent COVID-19.

This clone was observed a handful of times. Other DNA sequences from this sample encode an identical CDR3 as well. V is TRBV28 and J is TRBJ1-2; no clear D gene. Per germline, CDR1 MDHEN and CDR2 SYDVKM. Trimming took off 6 bases at V and 4 bases at J, with 12 bases between the two ends. The CDR3 is 13 residues long. CDR3 region: CASSLGRGYGYTF. The DNA of the CDR3 is TGTGCCAGCAGCCTCGGACGGGGCTATGGCTACACCTTC.

The CDR3 coding sequence is TGTGCCACCAGCAGAGTGGGGGGTTTGGGAACCACAGATACGCAGTATTTT. Protein sequence: CATSRVGGLGTTDTQYF. The chain has TRBV15 and TRBJ2-3; maybe TRBD2 (6 bases). The ends were cut back, 1 base at V and 2 bases at J, with 16 bases in the middle. The CDR3 is 17 residues long. The germline V gene has CDR1 LNHNV and CDR2 YYDKDF (reference sequence).

V usage is TRBV13 and J usage is TRBJ2-7; 8 positions match TRBD1. Germline V lookup: CDR1 PRHDT, CDR2 FYEKMQ (reference sequence). The CDR3 spans 14 residues. After removal of 5 bases from V and 3 bases from J, the junction contained 6 bases not matched to a gene. CDR3 in amino acids: CASSASGQVYEQYF. DNA of the CDR3: TGTGCCAGCAGCGCTTCGGGACAGGTCTACGAGCAGTACTTC.

This chain joins TRBV20-1 and TRBJ1-2; D is undetermined. The ends were cut back, 3 bases at V and 9 bases at J, with 17 bases in the middle. Germline loops: CDR1 DFQATT, CDR2 SNEGSKA (reference sequence). This CDR3 comprises 13 residues. The CDR3 protein is CSASYVDSQSYTF. The CDR3 DNA follows: TGCAGTGCTAGTTACGTCGACTCGCAAAGCTACACCTTC.

This clone was detected a few times. The V and J genes are TRBV5-1 and TRBJ1-1, with 9 positions matching TRBD1. The CDR3 covers 16 residues. The germline gives CDR1 SGHRS, CDR2 YFSETQ. V lost 4 bases, J lost 5 bases, and 12 bases stayed unmatched. CDR3 bases: TGCGCCAGCAGCCCTGGGACAGGGAGTTTACTTACTGAAGCTTTCTTT. It is translated as CASSPGTGSLLTEAFF. The entire variable domain, with the rest obtained from reference TRBV5-1 and TRBJ1-1, is as follows: KAGVTQTPRYLIKTRGQQVTLSCSPISGHRSVSWYQQTPGQGLQFLFEYFSETQRNKGNFPGRFSGRQFSNSRSEMNVSTLELGDSALYLCASSPGTGSLLTEAFFGQGTRLTVV.

The chain joins TRBV27 to TRBJ2-6; a weak D match, TRBD2 (5 bases). Trimming took 5 bases from V and 2 from J, leaving 10 bases between them. The CDR3 length is 15 residues. Germline loops: CDR1 MNHEY, CDR2 SMNVEV (reference sequence). CDR3 nucleotide sequence: TGTGCCAGCAGTCCTCCCGGGGCTGGGGCCAACGTCCTGACTTTC. This encodes CASSPPGAGANVLTF.

V and J are TRBV3-1 (or the pseudogene TRBV3-2) and TRBJ2-1; 12 bases agree with TRBD2. V trimming: 6 bases; J trimming: 2 bases; junction bases outside the gene matches: 5. Germline CDR1 is LGHDT and CDR2 is YNNKEL (reference sequence). This CDR3 has 16 amino acids. CDR3 region: CASRGLAGNTYNEQFF. Written as DNA, the CDR3 is TGTGCCAGCAGAGGACTAGCGGGAAACACCTACAATGAGCAGTTCTTC.

This chain joins TRBV6-2 or TRBV6-3 and TRBJ2-7; 8 bases match TRBD1. With 5 bases clipped from V and 9 bases from J, the junction kept 6 bases outside the gene matches. The CDR3 is made up of 12 amino acids. The germline CDR1 and CDR2 sequences are MNHEY and SVGEGT. CDR3 DNA: TGTGCCAGCAGTATGACAGGGGTCGGGCAGTACGTC. Protein sequence: CASSMTGVGQYV.

The V and J genes are TRBV23-1 and TRBJ2-5; 7 bases match TRBD1. TRBV23-1 is treated as an ORF (open reading frame) with a function not yet certain. This CDR3 is 13 amino acids long. V lost 10 bases and J lost 2; bases outside the gene matches: 7. In nucleotides, the CDR3 is TGCGCCACTCTAGGACAGGCTCAAGAGACCCAGTACTTC. Amino acids: CATLGQAQETQYF.

The gene calls are TRBV7-9 and TRBJ2-1, with 9 bases fitting TRBD2. Losses at the gene ends were 5 bases for V and 6 bases for J; bases not matched to a gene: 5. Germline CDR1 reads SEHNR; CDR2 reads FQNEAQ (reference sequence). The CDR3 has 14 residues. The CDR3 sequence is CASSRWTSANEQFF. CDR3 coding DNA: TGTGCCAGCAGCCGTTGGACTAGCGCCAATGAGCAGTTCTTC.

The chain employs TRBV28 and TRBJ2-1; 9 bases are shared with TRBD2. This CDR3 is built from 13 residues. J was trimmed by 9 bases and V by 1 base; bases with no gene match: 1. The germline V gene encodes CDR1 MDHEN and CDR2 SYDVKM. The CDR3 nucleotides read TGTGCCAGCAGTTTATTACTAGCGGGTGAGCAGTTCTTC. The encoded protein is CASSLLLAGEQFF.

As concerns this clone: This sample includes further DNA sequences coding for the same CDR3. The chain combines TRBV19 with TRBJ2-6; weak D call: TRBD1 (5 bases). From germline, CDR1 is LNHDA and CDR2 SQIVND (reference sequence). The CDR3 is made up of 15 amino acids. Deletions cut 5 bases from V and 0 bases from J, with 8 bases between. The CDR3 region is CASSPDSSGANVLTF. The CDR3 nucleotides read TGTGCCAGTAGTCCAGACAGCTCTGGGGCCAACGTCCTGACTTTC.

This chain links TRBV9 with TRBJ1-5, with D possibly TRBD1 on 6 matching bases. V was cut by 0 bases and J by 4 bases, with 14 bases left in between. There are 16 residues in the CDR3. Germline loops: CDR1 SGDLS, CDR2 YYNGEE. In DNA form, the CDR3 reads TGTGCCAGCAGCGTAGGGGACATTAGAGGTAATCAGCCCCAGCATTTT. Its protein product is CASSVGDIRGNQPQHF.

The chain is built from TRBV2 and TRBJ2-5; 9 nucleotides align to TRBD1. Germline loops: CDR1 SNHLY, CDR2 FYNNEI. V gave up 6 bases and J gave up 4 bases; unmatched junction bases: 3. This CDR3 comprises 13 residues. This CDR3 is CASRTTGGETQYF. The CDR3 nucleotides read TGTGCCAGCAGAACGACAGGGGGAGAGACCCAGTACTTC.

The genes are TRBV6-1 and TRBJ2-3, with D maybe TRBD1 (5 bases). The V gene's germline CDR1 is MNHNS and CDR2 SASEGT. CDR3 size: 15 residues. V was trimmed by 2 bases and J by 3 bases, leaving 12 bases between them. CDR3 DNA sequence: TGTGCCAGCAGTGAACACAGGTTAGGGACAGATACGCAGTATTTT. Translating gives CASSEHRLGTDTQYF.

The chain is built from TRBV6-2 or TRBV6-3 and TRBJ2-7; no reliable D call. Deletions cut 5 bases from V and 2 bases from J, with 4 bases between. Looked up from germline, CDR1 is MNHEY and CDR2 is SVGEGT. This CDR3 is 11 amino acids long. The CDR3 sequence is CASSTTYEQYF. DNA of the CDR3: TGTGCCAGCAGTACTACCTACGAGCAGTACTTC.

This clone appeared once. The V call is TRBV2, the J call TRBJ2-3; a possible D gene is TRBD2 (6 bases). Germline V gives CDR1 SNHLY, CDR2 FYNNEI. The V and J ends lost 3 bases and 3 bases respectively, with 10 bases between them. CDR3 length: 14 amino acids. The CDR3 bases are TGTGCCAGCAGTGACCCCGGGGGAACAGATACGCAGTATTTT. Its translation: CASSDPGGTDTQYF.

This clone is a singleton in its sample. The V call is TRBV11-2, the J call TRBJ1-2; D not resolved. The CDR3 runs 13 residues. Germline V lookup: CDR1 SGHAT, CDR2 FQNNGV. The V gene lost 0 bases and the J gene lost 4 bases, with 6 bases spanning the gap. The CDR3 here is CASSLEASYGYTF. The CDR3 region has the DNA TGTGCCAGCAGCTTAGAGGCCAGCTATGGCTACACCTTC.

This rearrangement joins TRBV7-3 to TRBJ2-4; 8 bases are a match to TRBD1. CDR3 size: 14 residues. The V and J ends lost 6 bases and 5 bases, in that order; junction bases with no gene match: 6. Per the germline V gene, CDR1 is SGHTA and CDR2 is FQGTGA. CDR3 region: CASSLGTGENIQYF. The DNA of the CDR3 is TGTGCCAGCAGTCTAGGGACAGGTGAAAACATTCAGTACTTC.

The chain joins TRBV10-3 to TRBJ1-2, with D possibly TRBD1 on 6 matching bases. The CDR3 contains 18 residues. CDR1 is ENHRY and CDR2 is SYGVKD in the germline V gene. V lost 0 bases, J lost 4 bases, and 21 bases lay in between. In nucleotides, the CDR3 is TGTGCCATCAGTGAGTCGGGTTTACAGGGTTCCCAAGGCTATGGCTACACCTTC. Its protein product is CAISESGLQGSQGYGYTF.

The count of this clone is one. The rearrangement uses TRBV5-4 and TRBJ2-1; 8 bases fit TRBD2. CDR3 length: 18 residues. V lost 0 bases to trimming and J lost 5 bases; unmatched junction nucleotides: 13. The V gene's germline CDR1 is SGHNT and CDR2 YYREEE (reference sequence). The CDR3 DNA sequence: TGTGCCAGCAGCTTGGGGACTAGCATACCGACGACTCACAATGAGCAGTTCTTC. It yields the protein CASSLGTSIPTTHNEQFF.

The chain recombines TRBV5-4 with TRBJ2-7; TRBD1 matches 7 bases. With V trimmed by 4 bases and J by 10 bases, 11 bases remained unmatched. From germline, CDR1 is SGHNT and CDR2 YYREEE (reference sequence). The CDR3 loop spans 13 amino acids. The CDR3 sequence is CASSLQGPNVQYF. The CDR3 bases are TGTGCCAGCAGCCTACAGGGGCCCAACGTCCAGTACTTC.

The gene calls are TRBV3-1 (or the pseudogene TRBV3-2) and TRBJ1-6, with no clear D. The CDR3 consists of 12 residues. V lost 3 bases, J lost 10 bases, and 7 bases lay in between. Per the germline V gene, CDR1 is LGHDT and CDR2 is YNNKEL (reference sequence). The CDR3 reads CASSQVGSPLHF. CDR3 sequence (DNA): TGTGCCAGCAGCCAGGTCGGGTCACCCCTCCACTTT.

This chain uses TRBV3-1 (or the pseudogene TRBV3-2) with TRBJ1-1; 8 bases agree with TRBD1. Germline loops: CDR1 LGHDT, CDR2 YNNKEL (reference sequence). The CDR3 has 16 amino acids. Trimming removed 4 bases from V and 0 bases from J; junction bases left unmatched: 7. The DNA of the CDR3 is TGTGCCAGCAGCCCCCTTGACAGGGGCGTGAACACTGAAGCTTTCTTT. Protein sequence: CASSPLDRGVNTEAFF.

The chain combines TRBV11-2 with TRBJ1-3, with 8 positions matching TRBD1. The CDR3 is 15 amino acids. Germline trimming cut 5 bases from V and 4 bases from J; bases unmatched to any gene: 7. Germline CDR1 is SGHAT and CDR2 is FQNNGV. Written as DNA, the CDR3 is TGTGCCAGCAGCCCCGCGGGACAGGCAGGAAACACCATATATTTT. It translates to CASSPAGQAGNTIYF.

The chain combines TRBV5-1 with TRBJ2-1; D is perhaps TRBD2 (5 bases). Trimming stripped 4 bases from V and 4 bases from J, with 12 bases between. Germline lookup yields CDR1 SGHRS and CDR2 YFSETQ. This CDR3 comprises 14 residues. The CDR3 coding sequence is TGCGCCAGCAGCCGAGCGGTCGGATACAATGAGCAGTTCTTC. Residues: CASSRAVGYNEQFF.

The chain uses TRBV7-3 and TRBJ2-7; 11 positions match TRBD1. V trimming: 4 bases; J trimming: 5 bases; junction bases outside the gene matches: 10. This CDR3 has 16 amino acids. Germline lookup yields CDR1 SGHTA and CDR2 FQGTGA. The CDR3 here is CASSSFRTGGFHEQYV. The CDR3 nucleotides are TGTGCCAGCAGCTCCTTTCGGACAGGGGGCTTTCACGAGCAGTACGTC.

The chain combines TRBV7-2 with TRBJ1-5; D unclear. CDR3 length equals 15 residues. V lost 3 bases and J 0 bases, leaving 9 bases between the germline ends. CDR1 and CDR2 (germline): SGHTA, FQGNSA. CDR3 loop: CASSLEGLSNQPQHF. The CDR3, as DNA: TGTGCCAGCAGCTTGGAGGGCCTTAGCAATCAGCCCCAGCATTTT.

The chain uses TRBV30 and TRBJ2-3; 8 nucleotides agree with TRBD2. Trimming removed 2 bases from V and 8 bases from J; junction bases left unmatched: 6. This CDR3 is built from 13 residues. Germline CDR1 and CDR2: GTSNPN and SVGIG (reference sequence). CDR3 region: CAWSRGLVSTQYF. DNA of the CDR3: TGTGCCTGGAGTCGGGGACTAGTGAGTACGCAGTATTTT.

The chain has TRBV6-5 and TRBJ2-7; 9 bases are shared with TRBD1. V gave up 7 bases and J gave up 2 bases; unmatched junction bases: 6. Germline V lookup: CDR1 MNHEY, CDR2 SVGAGI. This CDR3 is built from 14 residues. CDR3 region: CASNDRGDPYEQYF. The CDR3 DNA reads TGTGCCAGCAACGACAGGGGGGATCCCTACGAGCAGTACTTC.